This T cell receptor beta chain was recovered during a study of CD8 T cell repertoires and HIV-1 epitope variants (dated by TCRdb to the early 2020s). About the investigation overall: T cells were stimulated in separate culture wells with each of twenty-five peptides representing autologous and known Gag and Nef epitope variants. A total of some 83 T cell cultures were run, with each culture condition done in triplicate except for one peptide, which was done in duplicate. Cultures were maintained for approximately ten days in IMDM with gentamicin, and half-media changes adding IL-2, IL-7 and IL-15 were performed on days 3 and 7. The epitopes tested covered three Gag epitope families plus Nef HW9 and YT9. A 1M T cell aliquot was kept as an uncultured baseline condition, separate from the roughly 90 T cell cultures. The control conditions were a CMV, EBV and flu peptide pool, the Ebola AY9 epitope as a negative control, and a well with no peptide. Using the EasySep Human T Cell Enrichment Kit, T cells were enriched and then co-cultured with an equal number of autologous T cell-negative cells acting as antigen-presenting cells. Study-wide findings and limitations: The study identified eight to ten antigen-specific TCR beta clonotypes, about six of which appeared to be cross-reactive for autologous or known escape epitope variants. The assay identified only TCR beta chains and indicated proliferation to antigen, not T cell function or cytokine profile. Five clonotypes recognized the Nef KF9 family and one the HW9 family, with no responses to the TAALDMSHF plasma variant.

The germline V gene supplies CDR1 SGHTA and CDR2 FQGNSA. The CDR3 starts with the cysteine, ends with the phenylalanine, and has 14 residues. Of the read, only the CDR3 DNA is kept; its 42 bases are in frame from base 1. Relative to germline, V is missing 3 bases and J is missing 7 bases, with 9 bases of the junction outside any gene match. The EasySep Human CD8+ T Cell Enrichment Kit was used on day 10 to isolate CD8+ T cells from every culture. By share, this clone ranks as hyperexpanded (1% or more). Its antigen remains undetermined. Per-base quality was not reported, and no clone a single base away is much larger than it. The immunoSEQ platform was used to sequence TCR beta CDR3 regions at survey depth. The QIAamp DNA micro kit was used to extract genomic DNA from every cultured and uncultured CD8+ T cell population. The paper's processing steps were these. Samples with under 5,000 productive reads were excluded, and this exclusion removed about 7% of the roughly 80 HIV peptide-stimulated cultures. Sequences were trimmed to CDR3 by a MANAFEST web app, and nonproductive sequences, CDR3s under 5 amino acids, and sequences not starting with C or ending with F/W were removed. Clonotypes were classified as antigen-specific only if expansion was observed in at least 2 of 3 replicates versus the no-peptide control at FDR 0.01, only within one epitope family. In addition, a specific clonotype needed a frequency at least fivefold higher than in wells stimulated with peptides from other epitope families. TCRdb provides this immuneACCESS table in a form limited to in-frame rearrangements. Some clones are lacking; in checked studies, under half of them reflect an unresolved V gene, and why the rest are absent is not known. V and J calls and clone size are given by that table; D and trimming were obtained from the DNA. This sample is represented by thousands of clones; less than 65% of them were singletons. The ten largest clones represent around 40% of the sample.

The sequence derives from a male donor with HIV. The chain is encoded by TRBV7-2 joined to TRBJ2-7, and 7 junctional nucleotides match TRBD1. Sequenced: cultured CD8+ T cells derived from PBMCs. The CDR3 protein: CASSLGQYLREQYF. The DNA sequence is TGTGCCAGCAGCTTGGGACAGTACCTTCGTGAGCAGTACTTC.